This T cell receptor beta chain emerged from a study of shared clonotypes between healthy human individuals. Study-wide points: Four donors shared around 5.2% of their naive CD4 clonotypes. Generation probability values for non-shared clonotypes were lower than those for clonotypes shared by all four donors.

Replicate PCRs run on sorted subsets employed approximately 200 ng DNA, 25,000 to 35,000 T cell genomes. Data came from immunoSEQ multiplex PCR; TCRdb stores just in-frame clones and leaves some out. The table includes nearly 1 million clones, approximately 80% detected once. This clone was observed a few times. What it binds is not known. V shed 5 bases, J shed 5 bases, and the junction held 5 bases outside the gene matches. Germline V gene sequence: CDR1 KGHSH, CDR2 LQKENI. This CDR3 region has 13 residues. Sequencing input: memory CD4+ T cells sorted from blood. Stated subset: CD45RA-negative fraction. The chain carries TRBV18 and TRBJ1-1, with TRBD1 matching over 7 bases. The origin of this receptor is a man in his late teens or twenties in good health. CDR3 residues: CASSSDRDTEAFF. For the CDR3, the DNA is TGTGCCAGCTCATCAGACAGGGATACTGAAGCTTTCTTT. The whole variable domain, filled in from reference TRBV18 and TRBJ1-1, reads NAGVMQNPRHLVRRRGQEARLRCSPMKGHSHVYWYRQLPEEGLKFMVYLQKENIIDESGMPKERFSAEFPKEGPSILRIQQVVRGDSAAYFCASSSDRDTEAFFGQGTRLTVV.